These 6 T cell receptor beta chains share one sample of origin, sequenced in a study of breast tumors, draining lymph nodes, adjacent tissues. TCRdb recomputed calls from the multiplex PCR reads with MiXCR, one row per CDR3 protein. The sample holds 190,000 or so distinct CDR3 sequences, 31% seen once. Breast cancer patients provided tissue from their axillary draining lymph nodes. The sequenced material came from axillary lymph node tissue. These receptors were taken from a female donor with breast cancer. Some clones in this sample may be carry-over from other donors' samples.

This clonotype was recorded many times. This CDR3 is CASSSPEEPQHF. The CDR3 DNA is TGTGCCAGCAGTTCCCCTGAGGAGCCCCAGCATTTT. V gene TRBV28 combines with J gene TRBJ1-5; D ambiguous. Deletions cut 4 bases from V and 8 bases from J, with 9 bases between. The CDR3 loop spans 12 amino acids. In germline, CDR1 is MDHEN, CDR2 SYDVKM.

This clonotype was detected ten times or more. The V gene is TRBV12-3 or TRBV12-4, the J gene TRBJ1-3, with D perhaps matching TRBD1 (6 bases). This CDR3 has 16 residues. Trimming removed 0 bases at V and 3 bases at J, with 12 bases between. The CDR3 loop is CASSLARGANGNTIYF. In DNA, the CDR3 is TGTGCCAGCAGTTTAGCCAGGGGCGCGAATGGAAACACCATATATTTT.

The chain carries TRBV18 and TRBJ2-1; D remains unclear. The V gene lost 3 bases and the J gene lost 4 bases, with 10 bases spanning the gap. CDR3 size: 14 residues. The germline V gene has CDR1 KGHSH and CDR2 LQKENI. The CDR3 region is CASSPAGVYNEQFF. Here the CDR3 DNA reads TGTGCCAGCTCACCGGCAGGCGTATACAATGAGCAGTTCTTC.

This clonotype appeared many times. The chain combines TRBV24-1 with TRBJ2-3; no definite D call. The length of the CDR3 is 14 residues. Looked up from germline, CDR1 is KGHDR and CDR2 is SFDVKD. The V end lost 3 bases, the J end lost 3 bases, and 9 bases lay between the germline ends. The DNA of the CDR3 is TGTGCCACCAGTGATGCGACAAAAACAGATACGCAGTATTTT. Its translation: CATSDATKTDTQYF.

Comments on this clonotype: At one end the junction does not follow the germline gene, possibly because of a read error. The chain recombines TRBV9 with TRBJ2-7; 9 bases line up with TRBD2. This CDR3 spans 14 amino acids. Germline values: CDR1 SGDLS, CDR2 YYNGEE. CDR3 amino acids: CASSLAGDSYGQYF. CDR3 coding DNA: TGTGCCAGCAGTTTAGCGGGGGACTCCTACGGGCAGTACTTC. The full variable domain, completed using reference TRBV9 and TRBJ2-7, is DSGVTQTPKHLITATGQRVTLRCSPRSGDLSVYWYQQSLDQGLQFLIQYYNGEERAKGNILERFSAQQFPDLHSELNLSSLELGDSALYFCASSLAGDSYGQYFGPGTRLTVT.

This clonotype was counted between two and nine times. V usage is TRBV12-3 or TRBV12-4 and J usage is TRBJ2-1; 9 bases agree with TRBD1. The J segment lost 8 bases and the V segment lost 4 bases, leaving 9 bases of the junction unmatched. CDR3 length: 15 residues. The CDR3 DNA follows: TGTGCCAGCAGTTACACCCCCCGGGACAGGGATGAGCAGTTCTTC. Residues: CASSYTPRDRDEQFF.